This TCR beta chain was identified during a study of Graves' ophthalmopathy and Graves' hyperthyroidism. The V gene's germline CDR1 is SGHTA and CDR2 FQGTGA. The CDR3 contains 16 residues. Trimming took 2 bases from V and 5 from J; bases not matched to a gene: 9. Scientists amplified the TCR beta CDR3 regions from RNA transcripts. Scientists carried out first-round RT-PCR using HTBI primers and then a second-round multiplex PCR. TCRdb processed the multiplex PCR reads anew with MiXCR; each CDR3 protein has one entry. The profile shows about 740,000 distinct CDR3 sequences, 35% to 50% of them singletons. Where ophthalmopathy was present, donors had moderate-to-severe activity, CAS ≥3, NOSPECS ≥4 and duration under 3 months.

Material: peripheral blood. The rearrangement joins TRBV7-3 to TRBJ2-5; TRBD2 matches at 9 bases. The origin of this receptor is an adult man with Graves' ophthalmopathy. The CDR3, as DNA: TGTGCCAGCAGCTTACAGGGACTAGCTATTTACGAGACCCAGTACTTC. This codes for CASSLQGLAIYETQYF.